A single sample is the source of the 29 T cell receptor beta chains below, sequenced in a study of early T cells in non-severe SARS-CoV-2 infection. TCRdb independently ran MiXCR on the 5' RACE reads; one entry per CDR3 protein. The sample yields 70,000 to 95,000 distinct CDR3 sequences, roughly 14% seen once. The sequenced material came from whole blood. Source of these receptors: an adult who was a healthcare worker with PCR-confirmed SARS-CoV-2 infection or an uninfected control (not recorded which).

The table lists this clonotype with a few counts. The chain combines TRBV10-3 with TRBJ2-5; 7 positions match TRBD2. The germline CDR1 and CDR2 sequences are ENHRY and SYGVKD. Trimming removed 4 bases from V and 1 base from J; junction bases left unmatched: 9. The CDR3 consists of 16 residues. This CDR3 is CAISGGGVSLQETQYF. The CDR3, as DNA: TGTGCCATCAGTGGGGGAGGGGTCTCACTCCAAGAGACCCAGTACTTC.

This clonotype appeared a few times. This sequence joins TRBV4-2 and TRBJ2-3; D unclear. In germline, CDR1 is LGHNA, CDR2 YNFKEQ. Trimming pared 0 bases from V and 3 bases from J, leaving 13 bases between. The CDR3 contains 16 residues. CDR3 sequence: CASSQEAARSTDTQYF. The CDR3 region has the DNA TGTGCCAGCAGCCAAGAAGCTGCGCGGAGTACAGATACGCAGTATTTT.

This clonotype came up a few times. Here the CDR3 reads CASRRLAGVETQYF. The DNA for the CDR3 is TGTGCCAGCAGGAGACTAGCGGGGGTTGAGACCCAGTACTTC. V usage is TRBV21-1 and J usage is TRBJ2-5; the table gives TRBD2 as D, unverified against the DNA. TRBV21-1 is tagged as a pseudogene. The CDR3 extends over 14 amino acids.

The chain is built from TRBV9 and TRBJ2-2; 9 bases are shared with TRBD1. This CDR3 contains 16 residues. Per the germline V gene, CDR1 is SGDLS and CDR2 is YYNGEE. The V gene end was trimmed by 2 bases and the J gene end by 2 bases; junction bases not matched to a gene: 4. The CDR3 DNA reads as TGTGCCAGCAGCGTGCTGGACAGGGGAAACACCGGGGAGCTGTTTTTT. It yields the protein CASSVLDRGNTGELFF. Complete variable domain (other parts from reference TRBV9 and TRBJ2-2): DSGVTQTPKHLITATGQRVTLRCSPRSGDLSVYWYQQSLDQGLQFLIQYYNGEERAKGNILERFSAQQFPDLHSELNLSSLELGDSALYFCASSVLDRGNTGELFFGEGSRLTVL.

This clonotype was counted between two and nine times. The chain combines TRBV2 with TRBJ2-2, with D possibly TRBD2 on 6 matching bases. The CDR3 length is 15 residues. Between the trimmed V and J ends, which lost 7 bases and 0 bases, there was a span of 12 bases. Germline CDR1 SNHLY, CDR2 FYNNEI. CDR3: CASMGGAANTGELFF. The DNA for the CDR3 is TGTGCCAGCATGGGCGGGGCCGCGAACACCGGGGAGCTGTTTTTT.

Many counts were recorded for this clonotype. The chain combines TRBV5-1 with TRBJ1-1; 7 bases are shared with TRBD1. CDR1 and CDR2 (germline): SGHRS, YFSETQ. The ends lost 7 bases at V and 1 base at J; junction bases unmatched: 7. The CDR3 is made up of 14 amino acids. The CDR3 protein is CASYSRGANTEAFF. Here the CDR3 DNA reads TGCGCCAGCTATTCCAGGGGGGCGAACACTGAAGCTTTCTTT.

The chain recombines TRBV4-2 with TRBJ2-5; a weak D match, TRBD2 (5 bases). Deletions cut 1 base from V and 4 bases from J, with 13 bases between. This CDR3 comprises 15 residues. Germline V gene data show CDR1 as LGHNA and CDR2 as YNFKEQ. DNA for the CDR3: TGTGCCAGCAGCCAAGTAGGAGGCGGAGGAGAGACCCAGTACTTC. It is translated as CASSQVGGGGETQYF.

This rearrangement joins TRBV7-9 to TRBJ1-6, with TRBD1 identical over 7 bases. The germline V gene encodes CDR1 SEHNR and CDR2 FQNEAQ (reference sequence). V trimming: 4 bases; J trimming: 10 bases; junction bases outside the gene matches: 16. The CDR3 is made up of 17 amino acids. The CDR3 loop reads CASSSLAVRDSKSPLHF. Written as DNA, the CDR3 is TGTGCCAGCAGCTCCCTGGCAGTCCGGGACAGCAAGTCACCCCTCCACTTT.

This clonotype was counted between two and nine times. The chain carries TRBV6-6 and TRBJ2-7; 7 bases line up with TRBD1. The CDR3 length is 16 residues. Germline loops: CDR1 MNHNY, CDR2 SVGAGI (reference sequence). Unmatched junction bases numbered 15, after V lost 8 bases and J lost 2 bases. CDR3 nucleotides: TGTGCCAGCCGCAATCCGGGTACCGGGACAGCCTACGAGCAGTACGTC. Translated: CASRNPGTGTAYEQYV.

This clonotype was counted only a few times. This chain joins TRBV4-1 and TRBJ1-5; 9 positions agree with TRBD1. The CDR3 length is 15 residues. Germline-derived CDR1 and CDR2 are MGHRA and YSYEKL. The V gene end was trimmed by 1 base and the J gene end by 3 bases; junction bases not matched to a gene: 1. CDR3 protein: CASSQVQGANQPQHF. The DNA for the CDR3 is TGCGCCAGCAGCCAAGTACAGGGGGCCAATCAGCCCCAGCATTTT.

The CDR3 region is CASSYQNSPLHF. Written as DNA, the CDR3 is TGCGCCAGCAGTTACCAAAATTCACCCCTCCACTTT. The chain is built from TRBV5-1 and TRBJ1-6; unclear D gene. Deletions cut 5 bases from V and 7 bases from J, with 7 bases between. CDR3 length: 12 residues. Germline V lookup: CDR1 SGHRS, CDR2 YFSETQ.

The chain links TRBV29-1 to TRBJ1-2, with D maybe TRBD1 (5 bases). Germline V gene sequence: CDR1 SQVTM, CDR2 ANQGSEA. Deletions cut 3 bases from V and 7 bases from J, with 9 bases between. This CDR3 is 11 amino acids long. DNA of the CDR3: TGCAGCGTTGACAGGGATGTTGGCTACACCTTC. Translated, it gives CSVDRDVGYTF.

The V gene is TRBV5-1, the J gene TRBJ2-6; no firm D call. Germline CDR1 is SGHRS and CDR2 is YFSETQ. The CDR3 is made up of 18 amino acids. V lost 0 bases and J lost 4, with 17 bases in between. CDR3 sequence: CASSLGGSSHGGANVLTF. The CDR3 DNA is TGCGCCAGCAGCTTGGGTGGCAGTTCCCACGGAGGGGCCAACGTCCTGACTTTC.

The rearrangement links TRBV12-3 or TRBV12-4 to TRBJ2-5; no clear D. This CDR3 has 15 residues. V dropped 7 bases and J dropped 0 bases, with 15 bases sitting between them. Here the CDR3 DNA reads TGTGCCAGCACCCACTCCTCAGCGTACCAAGAGACCCAGTACTTC. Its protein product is CASTHSSAYQETQYF.

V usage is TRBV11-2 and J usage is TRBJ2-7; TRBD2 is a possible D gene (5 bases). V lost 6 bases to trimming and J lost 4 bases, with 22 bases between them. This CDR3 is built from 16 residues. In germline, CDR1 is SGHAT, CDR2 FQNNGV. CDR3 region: CASSTGPSLATYEQYV. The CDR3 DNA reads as TGTGCCAGCAGTACCGGTCCTTCGCTAGCCACGTACGAGCAGTACGTC.

The CDR3 here is CASSEESGGEETQYF. The CDR3 DNA follows: TGCGCCAGCAGTGAAGAGAGCGGGGGGGAAGAGACCCAGTACTTC. The rearrangement joins TRBV10-1 to TRBJ2-5, with 10 bases lining up with TRBD2. There are 15 residues in the CDR3. The junction had 4 bases not matched to a gene; V was cut back by 3 bases and J by 3 bases. Germline V lookup: CDR1 WNHNN, CDR2 SYGVQD (reference sequence).

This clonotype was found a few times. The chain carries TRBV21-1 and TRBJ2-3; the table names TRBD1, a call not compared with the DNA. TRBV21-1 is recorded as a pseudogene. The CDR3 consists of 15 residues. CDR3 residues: CASSKAGQATDTQYF. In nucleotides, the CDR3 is TGTGCCAGCAGCAAAGCCGGACAGGCGACAGATACGCAGTATTTT.

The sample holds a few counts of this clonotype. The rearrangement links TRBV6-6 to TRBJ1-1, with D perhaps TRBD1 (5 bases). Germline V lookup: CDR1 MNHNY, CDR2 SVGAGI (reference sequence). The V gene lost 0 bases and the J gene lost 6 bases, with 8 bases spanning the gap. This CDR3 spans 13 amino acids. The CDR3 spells CASSYSWGSEAFF. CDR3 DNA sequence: TGTGCCAGCAGTTACTCTTGGGGGTCTGAAGCTTTCTTT.

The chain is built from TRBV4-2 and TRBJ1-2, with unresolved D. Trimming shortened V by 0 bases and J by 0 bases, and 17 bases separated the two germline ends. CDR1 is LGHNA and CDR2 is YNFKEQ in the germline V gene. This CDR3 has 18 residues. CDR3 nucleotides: TGTGCCAGCAGCCAAGAGGTTATGGTGGCAGGCACTAACTATGGCTACACCTTC. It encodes CASSQEVMVAGTNYGYTF.

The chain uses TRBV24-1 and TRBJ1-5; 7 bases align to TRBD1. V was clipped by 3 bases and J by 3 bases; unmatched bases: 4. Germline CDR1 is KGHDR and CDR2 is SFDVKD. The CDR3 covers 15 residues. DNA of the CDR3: TGTGCCACCAGTGATACGACAGGGATCAATCAGCCCCAGCATTTT. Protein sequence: CATSDTTGINQPQHF.

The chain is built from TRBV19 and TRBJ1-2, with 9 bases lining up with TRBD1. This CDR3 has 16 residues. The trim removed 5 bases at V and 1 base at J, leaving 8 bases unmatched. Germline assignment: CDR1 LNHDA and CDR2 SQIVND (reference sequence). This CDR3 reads CASSPTGGGYNYGYTF. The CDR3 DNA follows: TGTGCCAGTAGTCCCACAGGGGGCGGATATAACTATGGCTACACCTTC.

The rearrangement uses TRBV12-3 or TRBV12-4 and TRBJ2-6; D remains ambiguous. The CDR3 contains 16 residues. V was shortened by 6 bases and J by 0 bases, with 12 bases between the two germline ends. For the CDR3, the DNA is TGTGCCAGCAGCCCGCCTTCCCCCTCTGGGGCCAACGTCCTGACTTTC. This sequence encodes CASSPPSPSGANVLTF.

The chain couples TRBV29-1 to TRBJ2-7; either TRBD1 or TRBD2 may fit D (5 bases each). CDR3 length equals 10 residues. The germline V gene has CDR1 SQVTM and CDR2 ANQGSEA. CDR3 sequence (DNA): TGCAGCGTTGATCCCGGGACGGCCGCCGTC. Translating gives CSVDPGTAAV.

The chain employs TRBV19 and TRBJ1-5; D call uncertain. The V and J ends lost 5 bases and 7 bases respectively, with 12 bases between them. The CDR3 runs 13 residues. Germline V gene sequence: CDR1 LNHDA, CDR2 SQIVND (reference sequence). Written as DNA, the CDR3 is TGTGCCAGTAGTGCAGACCTCGTGCAGCCCCAGCATTTT. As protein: CASSADLVQPQHF.

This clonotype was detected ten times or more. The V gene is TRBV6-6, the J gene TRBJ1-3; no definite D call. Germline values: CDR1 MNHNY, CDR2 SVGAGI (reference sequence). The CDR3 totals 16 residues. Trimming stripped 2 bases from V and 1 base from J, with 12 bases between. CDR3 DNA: TGTGCCAGCAGTTACCATGTGGCGTCATCTGGAAACACCATATATTTT. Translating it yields CASSYHVASSGNTIYF.

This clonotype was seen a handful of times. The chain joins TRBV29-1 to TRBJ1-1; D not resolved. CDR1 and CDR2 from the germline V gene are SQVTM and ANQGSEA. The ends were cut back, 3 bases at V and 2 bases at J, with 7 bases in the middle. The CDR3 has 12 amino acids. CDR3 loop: CSVDQLNTEAFF. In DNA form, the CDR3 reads TGCAGCGTTGACCAGCTAAACACTGAAGCTTTCTTT.

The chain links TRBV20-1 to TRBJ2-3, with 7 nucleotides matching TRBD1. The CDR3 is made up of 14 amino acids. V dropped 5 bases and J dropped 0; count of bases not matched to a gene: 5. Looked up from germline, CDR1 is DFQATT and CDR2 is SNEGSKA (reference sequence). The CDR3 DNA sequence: TGCAGTGCTCGGGACAGCAGTAGCACAGATACGCAGTATTTT. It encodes CSARDSSSTDTQYF.

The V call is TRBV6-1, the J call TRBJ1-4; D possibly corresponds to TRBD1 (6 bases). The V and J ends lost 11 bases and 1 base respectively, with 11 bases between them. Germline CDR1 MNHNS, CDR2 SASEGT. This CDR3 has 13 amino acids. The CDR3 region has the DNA TGTGCCGGGAGGGGGGTAACTAATGAAAAACTGTTTTTT. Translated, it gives CAGRGVTNEKLFF.

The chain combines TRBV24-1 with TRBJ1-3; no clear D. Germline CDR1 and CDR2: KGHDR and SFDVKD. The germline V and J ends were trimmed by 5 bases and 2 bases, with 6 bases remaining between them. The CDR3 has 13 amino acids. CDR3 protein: CATSATPGNTIYF. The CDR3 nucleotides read TGTGCCACCAGTGCAACGCCTGGAAACACCATATATTTT.